Each of the 5 T cell receptor beta chains below was sequenced from the same sample in a study of vaccination effects on CD4 cells after COVID-19. Antigens of these TCRs are unknown. TCRdb's table, derived via immunoSEQ multiplex PCR, lists solely in-frame clones and lacks some. This sample carries about 24,000 clones, 76% of them seen once, and the ten largest clones take 10%. Viral peptide pools were used in the ViraFEST assay to expand antigen-specific CD4+ T cells, and sequencing came afterward. Once cultured for approximately ten days, the cells underwent separation to obtain CD4+ T cells. Among the vaccine recipients, none had a prior SARS-CoV-2 infection, and nucleocapsid antibodies were negative. The sample consisted of CD4+ T cells from PBMCs cultured with HCoV-NL63 spike peptides, taken before COVID-19 vaccination. The source of these receptors is a human donor who received a COVID-19 vaccine.

The rearrangement joins TRBV7-2 to TRBJ2-3, with TRBD1 identical over 8 bases. The CDR3 contains 15 residues. Trimming took 5 bases from V and 4 from J; bases not matched to a gene: 8. Germline values: CDR1 SGHTA, CDR2 FQGNSA. The CDR3 DNA reads as TGTGCCAGCAGCCTCCAGACAGGGGCCCCAGATACGCAGTATTTT. It yields the protein CASSLQTGAPDTQYF.

This clone was detected only once. CDR3 amino acids: CASSLYRNSYNEQFF. The CDR3 DNA reads TGTGCCAGCAGCCTCTACCGTAACTCCTACAATGAGCAGTTCTTC. The chain links TRBV14 to TRBJ2-1, with no clear D. CDR3 length: 15 amino acids. V lost 4 bases and J 0 bases, leaving 10 bases between the germline ends. The germline gives CDR1 SGHDN, CDR2 FVKESK.

This clone was picked up one time. The chain is built from TRBV5-6 and TRBJ2-1; a possible D gene is TRBD2 (6 bases). The CDR3 extends over 15 amino acids. V gave up 1 base and J gave up 6 bases, with 14 bases separating them. The germline gives CDR1 SGHDT, CDR2 YYEEEE. CDR3 region: CASSLSTAGRNEQFF. In DNA form, the CDR3 reads TGTGCCAGCAGCTTGTCTACAGCGGGCCGCAATGAGCAGTTCTTC.

The chain links TRBV3-1 (or the pseudogene TRBV3-2) to TRBJ1-5; D is undetermined. The CDR3 has 19 residues. CDR1 is LGHDT and CDR2 is YNNKEL in the germline V gene (reference sequence). V was cut by 1 base and J by 1 base, with 20 bases left in between. The CDR3 spells CASSQGSTAARGSNQPQHF. CDR3 nucleotide sequence: TGTGCCAGCAGCCAAGGGTCAACCGCGGCCCGGGGAAGCAATCAGCCCCAGCATTTT.

This clone is medium-sized by share. The rearrangement joins TRBV12-5 to TRBJ1-2; 10 nucleotides match TRBD1. With 6 bases clipped from V and 8 bases from J, the junction kept 6 bases outside the gene matches. Germline V gene data show CDR1 as LGHNT and CDR2 as FRNRAP. This CDR3 comprises 13 residues. The CDR3 DNA reads TGTGCTAGTGGCCACGGACAGGGGGGAGGCTACACCTTC. Translation gives CASGHGQGGGYTF.